The text below deals with one TCR beta chain. The antigen is unknown. As to time point: cycle 4 day 1 (C4D1), after less than 7 weeks of nivolumab. Each patient's relapse followed autologous stem cell transplantation, and brentuximab vedotin exposure varied. This sample was taken from a study of PD-1 blockade in classical Hodgkin lymphoma. Study conclusions and caveats: Unlike CD8+ TCR diversity, which did not rise significantly by C4D1, CD4+ TCR diversity did.

The CDR3 totals 16 residues. V lost 2 bases to trimming and J lost 3 bases, with 14 bases between them. Germline V gene sequence: CDR1 SGHNT, CDR2 YYREEE (reference sequence). Produced via immunoSEQ multiplex PCR; TCRdb's table is partial and in-frame only. The data show tens of thousands of clones, roughly 92% seen once. The V and J genes are TRBV5-4 and TRBJ1-4; the D gene is possibly TRBD1 (5 bases). The sample consisted of peripheral blood mononuclear cells (PBMCs), taken before the fourth cycle of nivolumab. This receptor was obtained from a human donor with classical Hodgkin lymphoma. Here the CDR3 DNA reads TGTGCCAGCAGCTTAGAGCCGGGGGTCCCTAATGAAAAACTGTTTTTT. Translated: CASSLEPGVPNEKLFF.